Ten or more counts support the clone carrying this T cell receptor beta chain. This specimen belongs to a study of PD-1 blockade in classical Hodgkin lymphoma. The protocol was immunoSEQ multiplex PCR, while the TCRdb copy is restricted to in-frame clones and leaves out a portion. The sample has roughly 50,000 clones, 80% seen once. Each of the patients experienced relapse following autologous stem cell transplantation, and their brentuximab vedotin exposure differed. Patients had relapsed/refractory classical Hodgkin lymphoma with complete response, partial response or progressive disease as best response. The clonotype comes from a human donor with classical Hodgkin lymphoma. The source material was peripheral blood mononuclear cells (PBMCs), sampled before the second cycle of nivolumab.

The DNA for the CDR3 is TGTGCCAGCAGCTTAATTAGTTGGGTCAAACCGAACAATGAGCAGTTCTTC. This codes for CASSLISWVKPNNEQFF. This chain uses TRBV7-9 with TRBJ2-1, with D unclear. The CDR3 has 17 residues. Germline V gene lookup returns CDR1 SEHNR and CDR2 FQNEAQ (reference sequence). Trimming stripped 2 bases from V and 5 bases from J, with 19 bases between.